This T cell receptor beta chain was recorded in a study of T cell repertoires in cytomegalovirus infection. Each CDR3 protein is one row after TCRdb ran MiXCR on the reads. The sample holds some 150,000 distinct CDR3 sequences, around 24% seen once. CDR1 is MDHEN, CDR2 SYDVKM, per germline. The CDR3 contains 16 residues. Trimming removed 7 bases from V and 0 bases from J, with 16 bases in between. This clonotype was observed once. The TCR comes from a human donor in good health (CMV status not recorded). Some clones in this sample may be carry-over from other donors' samples. V gene TRBV28 combines with J gene TRBJ1-3, with a tentative D call TRBD1 (5 bases). The sample comprised PBMCs. DNA for the CDR3: TGTGCCAGCATACCCTCTGGGACGAGCTCTGGAAACACCATATATTTT. Amino acid sequence: CASIPSGTSSGNTIYF.